This T cell receptor beta chain was captured in a study of cytomegalovirus exposure and HLA in healthy donors. The PCR had 60 Vbeta and 13 Jbeta primers. Produced via immunoSEQ multiplex PCR; TCRdb's table is partial and in-frame only. Of 87,000 or so clones in the sample, 60% to 85% were seen once. Donors consisted of healthy bone marrow donors. Material: PBMCs. The receptor comes from a woman in her thirties or forties in good health and CMV-seronegative.

The CDR3 region is CASSSGLAGFTDTQYF. The DNA for the CDR3 is TGTGCCAGCAGTTCGGGACTAGCGGGCTTCACAGATACGCAGTATTTT. This rearrangement joins TRBV27 to TRBJ2-3, with 12 bases aligning to TRBD2. V lost 4 bases, J lost 2 bases, and 4 bases stayed unmatched. Germline-derived CDR1 and CDR2 are MNHEY and SMNVEV (reference sequence). This CDR3 spans 16 amino acids.